This T cell receptor (beta chain) emerged from a study of vaccination and CD4 T cells after COVID-19. Described treatment: approximately nine-day PBMC culture with coronavirus spike peptide pools or control peptides (ViraFEST assay). Per the germline V gene, CDR1 is MNHEY and CDR2 is SMNVEV (reference sequence). The V gene lost 6 bases and the J gene lost 2 bases, with 9 bases spanning the gap. The CDR3 spans 13 residues. Concerning this clonotype itself: The target antigen is unknown.

Study-wide results and caveats: In convalescent patients, 304 of 307 vaccine-specific clones were spike mono-reactive.

The assay that was used to sequence DNA from cultured CD4+ T cells was the Oncomine TCR Beta short-read assay. MiXCR, applied by TCRdb to the PCR reads, yields one record per CDR3 protein. This table has about 25,000 distinct CDR3 sequences, around 49% appearing once. What was sequenced was CD4+ T cells from blood, cultured in vitro. The chain has TRBV27 and TRBJ2-3, with D unresolved. The sequence was obtained from a human donor who had recovered from COVID-19. DNA for the CDR3: TGTGCCAGCAGCCCACATAACACAGATACGCAGTATTTT. This translates into CASSPHNTDTQYF.